This T cell receptor (beta chain) was sequenced in a study of T cell changes during pregnancy in multiple sclerosis. Assay used: immunoSEQ multiplex PCR; TCRdb lists only in-frame clones, some missing. The sample consists of roughly 40,000 clones, 75% to 95% of them appearing once. Germline-derived CDR1 and CDR2 are SGHVS and FQNEAQ. V lost 4 bases and J 2 bases, leaving 8 bases between the germline ends. The CDR3 contains 13 residues. The V and J genes are TRBV7-8 and TRBJ1-2; TRBD1 is a possible D gene (5 bases). The clonotype comes from a female donor in good health, enrolled as a control in a pregnancy study. The material was CD4+ T cells from peripheral blood mononuclear cells, obtained in the second trimester of pregnancy. CDR3 in amino acids: CASSSTVNYGYTF. In DNA, the CDR3 is TGTGCCAGCAGCTCGACAGTGAACTATGGCTACACCTTC.